This TCR beta chain was recorded in a study of cytomegalovirus exposure and HLA in healthy donors. Background on the study: It was reported in a later analysis that the 95 to 150 validation repertoires used the same platform as the approximately 600 first-cohort repertoires.

V shed 3 bases, J shed 5 bases, and the junction held 14 bases outside the gene matches. Per the germline V gene, CDR1 is PRHDT and CDR2 is FYEKMQ (reference sequence). The CDR3 is 18 amino acids. The method was immunoSEQ multiplex PCR; TCRdb's version includes in-frame clones alone and lacks a portion of them. This table has approximately 200,000 clones, roughly 84% appearing once. On this clone itself: Antigen unknown.

General study results and limits: Reportedly, cytomegalovirus status was diagnosed with high sensitivity and specificity. Cytomegalovirus association was listed for about 180 TCR beta chains. In vitro experiments confirmed that a few CMV-associated chains were specific for CMV antigens.

The specimen was PBMCs. The clonotype originates from a man younger than 30 in good health and CMV-seropositive. The chain couples TRBV13 to TRBJ2-3, with 10 bases matching TRBD2. The CDR3 region has the DNA TGTGCCAGCAGCTTGGTGCGCCGACTAGCGGGTGAGGAAGATACGCAGTATTTT. Its protein is CASSLVRRLAGEEDTQYF.